This T cell receptor beta chain was retrieved from a study of blood T cell repertoires in COVID-19. About the research overall: Samples of COVID-19 (acute and convalescent) were obtained from the United States, Italy and Spain. PBMCs, B-cell-depleted T cells, or T cells were the source of the cDNA or gDNA that made up the material.

Under the authors' procedure: Amplification of reference gene primers was used by the study to estimate nucleated cell counts. Sequenced by immunoSEQ multiplex PCR; TCRdb stores in-frame clones only, minus some. D and trimming were read from the DNA, whereas the V and J calls and clone size are those reported in that table. The profile covers approximately 90,000 clones, with under 85% appearing a single time and about an eighth taken by the ten largest. This clone was counted once. The germline gives CDR1 MNHEY, CDR2 SVGAGI. V dropped 5 bases and J dropped 7 bases, with 11 bases sitting between them. There are 13 residues in the CDR3.

The TCR was taken from a human donor in a cohort sampled during active COVID-19. The material sequenced was peripheral blood. The chain recombines TRBV6-5 with TRBJ2-2; D might be TRBD2 (5 bases). CDR3 coding DNA: TGTGCCAGCAGTCAGTCACTAGTCGGGGAGCTGTTTTTT. Encoded protein: CASSQSLVGELFF.